This T cell receptor beta chain was sequenced in a study of blood T cell repertoires in COVID-19 (dated by TCRdb to 2020 to 2022). Turning to the overall study: The collaborator samples originated in the United States, Italy and Spain and spanned the acute and convalescent phases of COVID-19. The prospective study material was composed of cDNA or gDNA derived from T cells, B-cell-depleted T cells, or PBMCs. Subjects who had been exposed to COVID-19, were actively infected with it, or had recovered from it provided the deeply sampled blood TCRbeta repertoires that made up the dataset. The repertoires were made available in a free public database intended to serve as a resource for research on the immune response to SARS-CoV-2. Samples were obtained from the ongoing ImmuneRACE study (first 160 participants) and from roughly 1,300 subjects provided by 6 global collaborators. Nearly every sample came with metadata listing a de-identified subject ID, COVID-19 status, age in years and sex. Where available, HLA class I and class II types were taken from metadata supplied by the sample provider and were not determined by assay-based typing. Broad study findings and their caveats: How much clinical and demographic metadata was included differed by source and by participant, and the metadata was provided uncurated.

With respect to this clone: Its binding antigen is unknown. The record has no base qualities; no much larger clone is one base away.

The collaborating institutions used their own protocols to collect whole blood in K2EDTA tubes. For TCRbeta analysis, collaborators shipped samples as frozen whole blood, isolated PBMCs, or DNA extracted from either of those sample types. Compared with germline, V lacks 4 bases and J lacks 6 bases; bases without a gene match: 3. From the germline V gene (reference sequence), CDR1 is GTSNPN and CDR2 is SVGIG. The CDR3 has 12 amino acids, counting the end cysteine and phenylalanine. Only the CDR3 portion is preserved as DNA: 36 bases, with reading frame beginning at the first base. The immunoSEQ Assay, a bias-controlled multiplex PCR, was used to amplify TCRbeta CDR3 regions from genomic DNA. The paper's data handling went like this. The number of nucleated cells in each sample was estimated by amplification of reference gene primers within the assay. To quantify the absolute abundance of each unique TCRbeta CDR3 rearrangement, sequence reads were collapsed and filtered. For each sample, productive Simpson clonality was calculated by taking the square root of Simpson's diversity index across productive rearrangements. Entries here come from immuneACCESS through TCRdb and include only in-frame sequences with V and J called. Some clones fail to appear in such tables; in the studies checked, an unresolved V gene covers under half of the shortfall, and the cause of the remainder is unknown. The V and J calls and the clone size are those of that table, but D and trimming were determined from the DNA. Across this sample there are about 98,000 clones, with around 76% seen only once. The ten largest clones capture approximately 18% of the sample.

This TCR was recovered from a man older than 75 with acute or convalescent COVID-19. The sequence is built from TRBV30 and TRBJ1-3; 7 of the junction bases match TRBD1. The sequencing input was peripheral blood. The CDR3: CAWNTGENTIYF. The DNA sequence is TGTGCCTGGAATACAGGGGAAAACACCATATATTTT.